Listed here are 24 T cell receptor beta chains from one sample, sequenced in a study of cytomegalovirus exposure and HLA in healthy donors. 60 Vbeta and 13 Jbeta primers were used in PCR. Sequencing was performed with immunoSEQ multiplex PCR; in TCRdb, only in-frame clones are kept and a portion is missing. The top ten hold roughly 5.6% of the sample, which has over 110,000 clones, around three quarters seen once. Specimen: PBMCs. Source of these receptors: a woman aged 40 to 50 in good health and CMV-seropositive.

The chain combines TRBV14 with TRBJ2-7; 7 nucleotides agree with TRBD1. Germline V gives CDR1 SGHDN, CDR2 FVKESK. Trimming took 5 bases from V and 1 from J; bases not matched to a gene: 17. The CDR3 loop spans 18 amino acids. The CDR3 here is CASSFGAATGSKSYEQYF. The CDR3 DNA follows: TGTGCCAGCAGCTTTGGGGCCGCGACAGGGTCTAAATCCTACGAGCAGTACTTC.

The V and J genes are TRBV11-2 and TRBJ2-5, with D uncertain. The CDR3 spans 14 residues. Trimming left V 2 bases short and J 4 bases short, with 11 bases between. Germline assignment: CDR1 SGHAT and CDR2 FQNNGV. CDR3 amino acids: CASSLIRTGETQYF. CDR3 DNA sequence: TGTGCCAGCAGCTTAATTCGCACGGGAGAGACCCAGTACTTC.

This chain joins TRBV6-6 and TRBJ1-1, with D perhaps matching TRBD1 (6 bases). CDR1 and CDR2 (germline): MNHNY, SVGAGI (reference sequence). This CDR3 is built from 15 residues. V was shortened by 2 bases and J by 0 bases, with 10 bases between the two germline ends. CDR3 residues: CASSYLTGMNTEAFF. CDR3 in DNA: TGTGCCAGCAGTTACCTGACAGGCATGAACACTGAAGCTTTCTTT.

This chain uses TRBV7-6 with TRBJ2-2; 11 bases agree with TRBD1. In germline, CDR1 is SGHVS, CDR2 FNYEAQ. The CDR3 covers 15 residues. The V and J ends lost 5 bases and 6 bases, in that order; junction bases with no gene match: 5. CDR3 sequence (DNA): TGTGCCAGCAGCCCGCGGGACAGGGGGGCCGGGGAGCTGTTTTTT. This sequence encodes CASSPRDRGAGELFF.

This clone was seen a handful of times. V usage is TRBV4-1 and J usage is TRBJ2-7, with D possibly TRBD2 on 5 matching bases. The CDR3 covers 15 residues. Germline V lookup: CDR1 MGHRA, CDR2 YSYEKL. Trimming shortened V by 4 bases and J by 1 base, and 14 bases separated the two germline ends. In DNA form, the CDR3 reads TGCGCCAGCAGCCCCAGCGGACGCCTTTCCTACGAGCAGTACTTC. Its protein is CASSPSGRLSYEQYF.

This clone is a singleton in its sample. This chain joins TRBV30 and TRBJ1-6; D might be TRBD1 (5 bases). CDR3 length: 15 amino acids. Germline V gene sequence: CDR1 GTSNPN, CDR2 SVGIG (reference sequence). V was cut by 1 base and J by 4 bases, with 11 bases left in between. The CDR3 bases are TGTGCCTGGAGTGCAGGGCAGATTTATAATTCACCCCTCCACTTT. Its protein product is CAWSAGQIYNSPLHF.

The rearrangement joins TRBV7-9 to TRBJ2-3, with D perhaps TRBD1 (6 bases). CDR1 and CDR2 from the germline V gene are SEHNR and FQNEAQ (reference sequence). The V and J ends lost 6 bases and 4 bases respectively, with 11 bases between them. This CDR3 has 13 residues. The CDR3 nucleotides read TGTGCCAGCAGGGGACAAGGGTCAGATACGCAGTATTTT. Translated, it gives CASRGQGSDTQYF.

This CDR3 is CASSPGTAYQPQHF. The DNA for the CDR3 is TGCGCCAGCAGCCCCGGGACAGCCTATCAGCCCCAGCATTTT. This sequence joins TRBV4-1 and TRBJ1-5; TRBD1 matches at 7 bases. The V gene end was trimmed by 4 bases and the J gene end by 5 bases; junction bases not matched to a gene: 5. CDR3 length: 14 residues. The germline V gene has CDR1 MGHRA and CDR2 YSYEKL.

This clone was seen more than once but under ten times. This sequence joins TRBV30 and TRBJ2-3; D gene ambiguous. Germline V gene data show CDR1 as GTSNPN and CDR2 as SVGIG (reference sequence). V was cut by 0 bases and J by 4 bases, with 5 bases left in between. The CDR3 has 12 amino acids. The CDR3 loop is CAWSVAPDTQYF. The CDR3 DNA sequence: TGTGCCTGGAGTGTAGCCCCAGATACGCAGTATTTT.

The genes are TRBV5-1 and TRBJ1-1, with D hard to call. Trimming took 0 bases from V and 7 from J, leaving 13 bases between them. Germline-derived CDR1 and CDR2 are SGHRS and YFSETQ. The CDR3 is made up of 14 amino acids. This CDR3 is CASSLVRGSVEAFF. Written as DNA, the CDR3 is TGCGCCAGCAGCTTGGTGCGGGGTAGCGTTGAAGCTTTCTTT.

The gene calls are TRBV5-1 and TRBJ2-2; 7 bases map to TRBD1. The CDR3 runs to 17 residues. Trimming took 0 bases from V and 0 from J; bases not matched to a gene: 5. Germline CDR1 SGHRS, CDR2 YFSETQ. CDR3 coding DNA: TGCGCCAGCAGCTTGGAGGCAGGGGGAGCGAACACCGGGGAGCTGTTTTTT. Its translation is CASSLEAGGANTGELFF.

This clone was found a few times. CDR3 bases: TGTGCCAGCAGCCCCAAGCGACTAGCGGGGGCCTACGAGCAGTACTTC. It is translated as CASSPKRLAGAYEQYF. This sequence joins TRBV4-2 and TRBJ2-7; 12 nucleotides align to TRBD2. The CDR3 consists of 16 residues. V shed 4 bases, J shed 2 bases, and the junction held 6 bases outside the gene matches. In germline, CDR1 is LGHNA, CDR2 YNFKEQ.

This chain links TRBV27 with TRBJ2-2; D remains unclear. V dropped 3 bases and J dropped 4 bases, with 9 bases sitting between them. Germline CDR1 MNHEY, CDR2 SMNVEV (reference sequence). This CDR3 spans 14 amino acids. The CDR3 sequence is CASSFSSRTGELFF. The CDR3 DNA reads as TGTGCCAGCAGTTTTAGTTCCCGCACCGGGGAGCTGTTTTTT.

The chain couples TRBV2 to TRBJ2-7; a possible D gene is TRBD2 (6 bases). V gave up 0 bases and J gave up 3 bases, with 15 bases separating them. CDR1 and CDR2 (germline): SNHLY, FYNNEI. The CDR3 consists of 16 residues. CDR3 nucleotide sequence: TGTGCCAGCAGTGAAGCAGTCGGGAGAGATGACTACGAGCAGTACTTC. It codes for CASSEAVGRDDYEQYF.

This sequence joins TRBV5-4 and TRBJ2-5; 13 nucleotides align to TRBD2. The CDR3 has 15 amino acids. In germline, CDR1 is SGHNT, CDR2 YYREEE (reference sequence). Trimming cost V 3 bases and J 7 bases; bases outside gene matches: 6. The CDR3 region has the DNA TGTGCCAGCAGCTCGGGACTAGCGGGAAAGGGGACCCAGTACTTC. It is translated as CASSSGLAGKGTQYF.

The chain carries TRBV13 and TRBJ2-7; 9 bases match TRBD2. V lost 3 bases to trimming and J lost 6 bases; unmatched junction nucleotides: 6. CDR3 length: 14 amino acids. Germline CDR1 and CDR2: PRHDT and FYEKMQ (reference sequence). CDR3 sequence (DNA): TGTGCCAGCAGCTTCGTAGCGGGAGCGGGCGAGCAGTACTTC. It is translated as CASSFVAGAGEQYF.

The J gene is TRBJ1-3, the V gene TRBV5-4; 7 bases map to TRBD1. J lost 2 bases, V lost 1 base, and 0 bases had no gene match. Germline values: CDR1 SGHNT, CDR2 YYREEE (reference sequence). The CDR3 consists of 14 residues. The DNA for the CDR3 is TGTGCCAGCAGCTTGCAGGGGGCTGGAAACACCATATATTTT. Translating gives CASSLQGAGNTIYF. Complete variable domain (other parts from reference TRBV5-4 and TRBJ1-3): ETGVTQSPTHLIKTRGQQVTLRCSSQSGHNTVSWYQQALGQGPQFIFQYYREEENGRGNFPPRFSGLQFPNYSSELNVNALELDDSALYLCASSLQGAGNTIYFGEGSWLTVV.

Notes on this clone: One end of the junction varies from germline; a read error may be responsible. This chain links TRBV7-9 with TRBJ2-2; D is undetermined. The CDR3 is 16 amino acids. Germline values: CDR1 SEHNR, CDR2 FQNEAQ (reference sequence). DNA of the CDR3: TGTTCCAGCAGCAAACAATTGGTCCAGAACACCGGGGAGCTGTTTTTT. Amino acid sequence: CSSSKQLVQNTGELFF.

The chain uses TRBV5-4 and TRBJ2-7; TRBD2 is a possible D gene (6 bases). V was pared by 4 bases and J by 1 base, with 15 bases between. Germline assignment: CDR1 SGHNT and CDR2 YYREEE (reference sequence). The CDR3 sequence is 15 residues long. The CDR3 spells CASSLRGSGSYEQYF. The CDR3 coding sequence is TGTGCCAGCAGCCTCCGGGGTAGCGGTTCCTACGAGCAGTACTTC.

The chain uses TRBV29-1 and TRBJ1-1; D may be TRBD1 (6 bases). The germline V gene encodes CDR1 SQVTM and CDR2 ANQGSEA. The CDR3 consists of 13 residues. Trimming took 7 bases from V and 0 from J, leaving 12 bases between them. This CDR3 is CSGGGQLNTEAFF. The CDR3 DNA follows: TGCAGCGGGGGTGGACAGCTGAACACTGAAGCTTTCTTT.

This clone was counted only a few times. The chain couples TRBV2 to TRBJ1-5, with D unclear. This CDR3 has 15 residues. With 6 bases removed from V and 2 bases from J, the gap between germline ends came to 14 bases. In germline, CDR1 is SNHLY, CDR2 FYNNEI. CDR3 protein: CASSPGRLGNQPQHF. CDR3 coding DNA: TGTGCCAGCAGCCCCGGTCGTCTGGGCAATCAGCCCCAGCATTTT.

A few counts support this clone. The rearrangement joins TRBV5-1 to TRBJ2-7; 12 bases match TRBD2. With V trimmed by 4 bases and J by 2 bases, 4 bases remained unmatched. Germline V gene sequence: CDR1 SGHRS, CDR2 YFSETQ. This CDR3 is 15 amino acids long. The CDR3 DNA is TGCGCCAGCAGCCCTCCTAGCGGGGGGGCCTACGAGCAGTACTTC. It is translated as CASSPPSGGAYEQYF.

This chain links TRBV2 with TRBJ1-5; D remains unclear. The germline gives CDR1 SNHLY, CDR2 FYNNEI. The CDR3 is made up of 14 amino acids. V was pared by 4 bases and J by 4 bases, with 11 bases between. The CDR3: CASSGRQVNQPQHF. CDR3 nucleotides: TGTGCCAGCAGTGGGCGCCAGGTTAATCAGCCCCAGCATTTT.

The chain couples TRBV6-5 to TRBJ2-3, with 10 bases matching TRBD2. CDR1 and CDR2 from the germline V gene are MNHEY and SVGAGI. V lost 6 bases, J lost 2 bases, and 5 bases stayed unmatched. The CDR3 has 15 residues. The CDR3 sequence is CASSRTSGYTDTQYF. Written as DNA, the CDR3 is TGTGCCAGCAGCCGGACTAGCGGCTACACAGATACGCAGTATTTT.